Shown below are 25 T cell receptor beta chains from a single sample sequenced in a study of blood T cell repertoires in COVID-19. Clones were read by immunoSEQ multiplex PCR, and TCRdb kept only the in-frame ones, dropping some. There are 180,000 or so clones in the sample; 75% to 90% occur only once, and around 7.8% lies in the top ten. The sequenced material came from peripheral blood. These receptors all stem from an older woman with acute or convalescent COVID-19.

The V call is TRBV7-8, the J call TRBJ2-7; 9 bases align to TRBD1. This CDR3 is built from 15 residues. Germline V gene lookup returns CDR1 SGHVS and CDR2 FQNEAQ. V dropped 0 bases and J dropped 2; count of bases not matched to a gene: 2. As DNA, the CDR3 is TGTGCCAGCAGCTTAGCGGGACAGGGTGCCTACGAGCAGTACGTC. Translation: CASSLAGQGAYEQYV.

The rearrangement links TRBV2 to TRBJ2-2; the match to TRBD1 covers 12 bases. V gave up 8 bases and J gave up 5 bases; unmatched junction bases: 3. Germline V gene lookup returns CDR1 SNHLY and CDR2 FYNNEI. This CDR3 has 14 amino acids. CDR3 loop: CASRDRGRTGELFF. CDR3 nucleotide sequence: TGTGCCAGCCGGGACAGGGGGCGGACCGGGGAGCTGTTTTTT. Combining the CDR3 with reference TRBV2 and TRBJ2-2 gives the whole variable domain EPEVTQTPSHQVTQMGQEVILRCVPISNHLYFYWYRQILGQKVEFLVSFYNNEISEKSEIFDDQFSVERPDGSNFTLKIRSTKLEDSAMYFCASRDRGRTGELFFGEGSRLTVL.

The V and J genes are TRBV2 and TRBJ2-3; D remains ambiguous. This CDR3 is 12 amino acids long. Trimming shortened V by 7 bases and J by 2 bases, and 7 bases separated the two germline ends. CDR1 SNHLY and CDR2 FYNNEI come from the germline V gene. The CDR3 here is CASTIVTDTQYF. DNA of the CDR3: TGTGCCAGCACGATAGTCACAGATACGCAGTATTTT.

The genes are TRBV19 and TRBJ1-5; 7 bases fit TRBD1. CDR3 length: 14 residues. V was clipped by 9 bases and J by 5 bases; unmatched bases: 10. Germline loops: CDR1 LNHDA, CDR2 SQIVND (reference sequence). In DNA, the CDR3 is TGTGCCAGCGCCGAACAGGGGAGAGATCAGCCCCAGCATTTT. This gives the protein CASAEQGRDQPQHF.

V and J are TRBV28 and TRBJ1-1; 10 bases map to TRBD1. This CDR3 contains 15 residues. The V and J ends lost 5 bases and 7 bases, in that order; junction bases with no gene match: 10. Germline CDR1 is MDHEN and CDR2 is SYDVKM. The CDR3 nucleotides read TGTGCCAGCAGTCCCACCGGGACAGGGGCGGATGAAGCTTTCTTT. It yields the protein CASSPTGTGADEAFF.

The V call is TRBV6-5, the J call TRBJ2-1, with 12 nucleotides matching TRBD1. Looked up from germline, CDR1 is MNHEY and CDR2 is SVGAGI. The CDR3 consists of 14 residues. The ends lost 5 bases at V and 8 bases at J; junction bases unmatched: 4. The CDR3 loop reads CASSPGTGGYEQFF. Written as DNA, the CDR3 is TGTGCCAGCAGTCCCGGGACAGGGGGCTATGAGCAGTTCTTC.

The chain carries TRBV27 and TRBJ1-2; a possible D gene is TRBD1 (6 bases). The germline gives CDR1 MNHEY, CDR2 SMNVEV (reference sequence). The CDR3 length is 13 residues. Trimming took off 6 bases at V and 5 bases at J, with 13 bases between the two ends. The chain's CDR3 is CASRMTGSYGYTF. The CDR3 bases are TGTGCCAGCAGGATGACAGGATCTTATGGCTACACCTTC.

Comments on this clone: This sample also contains other DNA sequences that code for the same CDR3. The gene calls are TRBV11-2 and TRBJ2-1, with TRBD2 matching 7 bases. J was trimmed by 4 bases and V by 1 base; bases with no gene match: 4. In germline, CDR1 is SGHAT, CDR2 FQNNGV. This CDR3 contains 15 residues. CDR3 sequence reads: CASSLGLAAYNEQFF. CDR3 sequence (DNA): TGTGCCAGCAGCTTAGGGCTAGCGGCTTACAATGAGCAGTTCTTC.

This chain connects TRBV19 to TRBJ2-3; D remains ambiguous. This CDR3 spans 14 amino acids. V lost 7 bases to trimming and J lost 4 bases, with 15 bases between them. From germline, CDR1 is LNHDA and CDR2 SQIVND (reference sequence). The CDR3 nucleotides are TGTGCCAGTACTGTCGTAGCTGGCGCAGATACGCAGTATTTT. Translation gives CASTVVAGADTQYF. Drawing the rest from reference TRBV19 and TRBJ2-3, the complete variable domain is DGGITQSPKYLFRKEGQNVTLSCEQNLNHDAMYWYRQDPGQGLRLIYYSQIVNDFQKGDIAEGYSVSREKKESFPLTVTSAQKNPTAFYLCASTVVAGADTQYFGPGTRLTVL.

The chain couples TRBV6-8 to TRBJ2-7, with 7 nucleotides matching TRBD2. Germline CDR1 MNHGY, CDR2 SAAAGT. V trimming: 6 bases; J trimming: 2 bases; junction bases outside the gene matches: 13. The CDR3 covers 16 residues. CDR3 protein: CASSQSGERSTYEQYV. CDR3 sequence (DNA): TGTGCCAGCAGCCAAAGCGGGGAAAGATCCACCTACGAGCAGTACGTC.

The V gene is TRBV5-4, the J gene TRBJ2-3; the match to TRBD2 covers 13 bases. The V gene's germline CDR1 is SGHNT and CDR2 YYREEE (reference sequence). CDR3 length equals 17 residues. J was trimmed by 3 bases and V by 4 bases; bases with no gene match: 8. The CDR3 nucleotides are TGTGCCAGCAGCGGGATGGGACTAGCGGGAACAACAGATACGCAGTATTTT. Protein: CASSGMGLAGTTDTQYF.

CDR3 sequence reads: CASSPYSRLSNQPQHF. The CDR3 nucleotides are TGTGCCAGTAGTCCATATTCCCGACTAAGCAATCAGCCCCAGCATTTT. This chain uses TRBV19 with TRBJ1-5; D ambiguous. Germline V lookup: CDR1 LNHDA, CDR2 SQIVND (reference sequence). V shed 5 bases and J shed 1 base, with 15 bases lying between them. The CDR3 is made up of 16 amino acids.

The rearrangement links TRBV28 to TRBJ2-1; perhaps TRBD1 as D (6 bases). Germline V gene sequence: CDR1 MDHEN, CDR2 SYDVKM. This CDR3 is built from 13 residues. V dropped 6 bases and J dropped 8 bases, with 14 bases sitting between them. Here the CDR3 DNA reads TGTGCCAGCAGAGGGACACAGGGATATGAGCAGTTCTTC. It codes for CASRGTQGYEQFF.

V gene TRBV5-1 combines with J gene TRBJ1-1; D is perhaps TRBD1 (5 bases). The germline V gene encodes CDR1 SGHRS and CDR2 YFSETQ. Trimming cost V 0 bases and J 4 bases, with 16 bases left between them. CDR3 size: 16 residues. CDR3 nucleotides: TGCGCCAGCAGCTTGGCTCAGTTGGGGGGTTCCACTGAAGCTTTCTTT. Translation: CASSLAQLGGSTEAFF.

The chain has TRBV6-5 and TRBJ2-1, with 9 bases matching TRBD1. V lost 2 bases and J lost 6; bases outside the gene matches: 8. CDR1 and CDR2 from the germline V gene are MNHEY and SVGAGI. The CDR3 length is 16 residues. In nucleotides, the CDR3 is TGTGCCAGCAGTTACGAAGGGACAGGGTTGGTCAATGAGCAGTTCTTC. Encoded protein: CASSYEGTGLVNEQFF.

The V and J genes are TRBV19 and TRBJ1-1; 7 nucleotides match TRBD1. V lost 6 bases, J lost 1 base, and 5 bases stayed unmatched. Germline V gene lookup returns CDR1 LNHDA and CDR2 SQIVND (reference sequence). CDR3 size: 14 residues. The CDR3 reads CASRPGTENTEAFF. CDR3 nucleotides: TGTGCCAGTAGACCCGGGACAGAGAACACTGAAGCTTTCTTT.

This clone was counted a single time. The chain uses TRBV19 and TRBJ1-4; D uncertain. The CDR3 loop spans 16 amino acids. Germline V gives CDR1 LNHDA, CDR2 SQIVND (reference sequence). V lost 6 bases and J 4 bases, leaving 18 bases between the germline ends. The CDR3 bases are TGTGCCAGTAGCGATACATCGACGAGGCTTAATGAAAAACTGTTTTTT. Its protein product is CASSDTSTRLNEKLFF.

This clone appeared a single time. The rearrangement uses TRBV7-3 and TRBJ2-1, with 9 bases fitting TRBD2. Germline assignment: CDR1 SGHTA and CDR2 FQGTGA. This CDR3 has 14 residues. With V trimmed by 6 bases and J by 8 bases, 8 bases remained unmatched. CDR3 protein: CASSFLAGEYEQFF. CDR3 in DNA: TGTGCCAGCAGTTTCTTAGCGGGAGAGTATGAGCAGTTCTTC.

The chain joins TRBV28 to TRBJ2-1, with TRBD2 identical over 9 bases. The CDR3 totals 11 residues. CDR1 MDHEN and CDR2 SYDVKM come from the germline V gene. The V gene end was trimmed by 7 bases and the J gene end by 15 bases; junction bases not matched to a gene: 7. The CDR3: CASNLSGGLFF. The CDR3 DNA reads as TGTGCCAGCAACCTTAGCGGGGGTCTGTTCTTC.

This chain uses TRBV14 with TRBJ2-3, with D maybe TRBD1 (6 bases). Trimming took 4 bases from V and 2 from J, leaving 16 bases between them. This CDR3 contains 16 residues. Germline V gives CDR1 SGHDN, CDR2 FVKESK. The chain's CDR3 is CASSPERGYVTDTQYF. Here the CDR3 DNA reads TGTGCCAGCAGCCCCGAAAGGGGGTATGTCACAGATACGCAGTATTTT.

This clone was seen only once. The chain links TRBV5-5 to TRBJ2-1; 13 nucleotides align to TRBD2. Germline trimming cut 3 bases from V and 7 bases from J; bases unmatched to any gene: 1. Germline CDR1 reads SGHKS; CDR2 reads YYEKEE (reference sequence). The CDR3 covers 14 residues. As DNA, the CDR3 is TGTGCCAGCAGCTGGGGACTAGCGGGGAATGAGCAGTTCTTC. It translates to CASSWGLAGNEQFF.

V and J are TRBV2 and TRBJ2-2, with D maybe TRBD1 (5 bases). The CDR3 length is 14 residues. The V end lost 3 bases, the J end lost 4 bases, and 9 bases lay between the germline ends. Germline CDR1 SNHLY, CDR2 FYNNEI. The CDR3 spells CASSDRVGTGELFF. CDR3 in DNA: TGTGCCAGCAGTGACAGGGTGGGCACCGGGGAGCTGTTTTTT.

The chain uses TRBV30 and TRBJ1-2; D is uncertain. Germline loops: CDR1 GTSNPN, CDR2 SVGIG (reference sequence). The V gene lost 3 bases and the J gene lost 4 bases, with 9 bases spanning the gap. The CDR3 totals 12 residues. CDR3 protein: CAWRRGTYGYTF. The CDR3 DNA sequence: TGTGCCTGGAGGCGGGGAACCTATGGCTACACCTTC.

This chain joins TRBV29-1 and TRBJ1-1; D not certain. CDR3 length equals 13 residues. Trimming shortened V by 5 bases and J by 2 bases, and 12 bases separated the two germline ends. Germline assignment: CDR1 SQVTM and CDR2 ANQGSEA. Here the CDR3 reads CSVPGLINTEAFF. In DNA form, the CDR3 reads TGCAGCGTTCCCGGACTGATTAACACTGAAGCTTTCTTT.

The chain couples TRBV24-1 to TRBJ1-6, with 7 bases aligning to TRBD1. J was trimmed by 7 bases and V by 6 bases; bases with no gene match: 5. This CDR3 has 14 residues. Germline CDR1 is KGHDR and CDR2 is SFDVKD. As DNA, the CDR3 is TGTGCCACCAGTCACGGCAGGGGGAATTCACCCCTCCACTTT. This encodes CATSHGRGNSPLHF.